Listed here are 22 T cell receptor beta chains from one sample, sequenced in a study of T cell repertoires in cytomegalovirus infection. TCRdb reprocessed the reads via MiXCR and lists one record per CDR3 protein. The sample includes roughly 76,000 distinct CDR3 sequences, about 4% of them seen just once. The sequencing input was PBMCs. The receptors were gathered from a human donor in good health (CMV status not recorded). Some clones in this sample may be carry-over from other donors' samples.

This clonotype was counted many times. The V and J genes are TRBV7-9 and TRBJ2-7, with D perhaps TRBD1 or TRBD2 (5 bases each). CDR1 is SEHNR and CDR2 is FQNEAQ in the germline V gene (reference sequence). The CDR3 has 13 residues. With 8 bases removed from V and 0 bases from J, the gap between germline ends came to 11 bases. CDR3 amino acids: CASRRDLSYEQYF. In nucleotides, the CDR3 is TGTGCCAGCCGACGGGACCTCTCCTACGAGCAGTACTTC.

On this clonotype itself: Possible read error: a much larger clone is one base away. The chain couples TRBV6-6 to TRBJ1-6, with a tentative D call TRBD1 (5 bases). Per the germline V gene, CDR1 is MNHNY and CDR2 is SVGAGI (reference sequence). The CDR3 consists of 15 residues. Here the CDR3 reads CVSNYRSSYNSPLHF. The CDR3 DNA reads TGTGTCAGCAACTACAGGAGCTCCTATAATTCACCCCTCCACTTT.

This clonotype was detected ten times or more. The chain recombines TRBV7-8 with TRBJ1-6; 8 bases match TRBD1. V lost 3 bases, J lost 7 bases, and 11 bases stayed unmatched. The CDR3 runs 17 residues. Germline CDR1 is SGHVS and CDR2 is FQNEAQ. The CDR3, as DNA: TGTGCCAGCAGCTTGCTTCAGGGGGCTGGGAGAAATTCACCCCTCCACTTT. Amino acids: CASSLLQGAGRNSPLHF.

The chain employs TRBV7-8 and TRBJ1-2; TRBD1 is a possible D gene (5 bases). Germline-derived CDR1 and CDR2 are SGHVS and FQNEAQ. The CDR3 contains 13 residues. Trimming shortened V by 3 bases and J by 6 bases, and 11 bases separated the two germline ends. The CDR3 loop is CASSLIGGNGYTF. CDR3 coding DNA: TGTGCCAGCAGCTTGATCGGGGGGAATGGCTACACCTTC. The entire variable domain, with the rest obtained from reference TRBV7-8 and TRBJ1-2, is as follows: GAGVSQSPRYKVAKRGQDVALRCDPISGHVSLFWYQQALGQGPEFLTYFQNEAQLDKSGLPSDRFFAERPEGSVSTLKIQRTQQEDSAVYLCASSLIGGNGYTFGSGTRLTVV.

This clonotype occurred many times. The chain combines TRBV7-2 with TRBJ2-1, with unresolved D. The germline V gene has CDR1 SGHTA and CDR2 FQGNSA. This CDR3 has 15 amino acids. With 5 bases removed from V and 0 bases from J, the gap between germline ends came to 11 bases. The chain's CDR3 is CASSPPYSSYNEQFF. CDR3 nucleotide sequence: TGTGCCAGCAGCCCTCCTTACTCCTCCTACAATGAGCAGTTCTTC.

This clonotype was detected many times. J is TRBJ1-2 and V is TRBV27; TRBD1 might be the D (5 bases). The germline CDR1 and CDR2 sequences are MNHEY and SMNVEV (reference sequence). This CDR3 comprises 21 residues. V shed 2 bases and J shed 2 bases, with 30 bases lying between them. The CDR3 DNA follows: TGTGCCAGCAGTTTAAATGGGATTCTCGGGGCAGGGAGTCCCAGGAACTATGGCTACACCTTC. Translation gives CASSLNGILGAGSPRNYGYTF.

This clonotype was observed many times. The CDR3 DNA reads as TGCGCCAGCAGTGCACTGACGATCGACACCGAGCAGTACTTC. Amino acids: CASSALTIDTEQYF. The rearrangement links TRBV10-2 to TRBJ2-7; D unresolved. This CDR3 has 14 amino acids. V was shortened by 4 bases and J by 6 bases, with 16 bases between the two germline ends. Germline loops: CDR1 WSHSY, CDR2 SAAADI.

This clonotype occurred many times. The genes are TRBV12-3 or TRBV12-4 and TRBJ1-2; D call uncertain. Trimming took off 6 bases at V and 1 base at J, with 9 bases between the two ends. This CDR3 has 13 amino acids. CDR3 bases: TGTGCCAGCAGGGGCAGGAATAACTATGGCTACACCTTC. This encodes CASRGRNNYGYTF.

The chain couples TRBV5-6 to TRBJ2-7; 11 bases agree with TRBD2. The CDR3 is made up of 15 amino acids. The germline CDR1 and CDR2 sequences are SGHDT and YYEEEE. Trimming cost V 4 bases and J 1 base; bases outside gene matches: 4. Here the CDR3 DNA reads TGTGCCAGCAGCCCGCTAGCGGGGGGTTCCTACGAGCAGTACTTC. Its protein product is CASSPLAGGSYEQYF.

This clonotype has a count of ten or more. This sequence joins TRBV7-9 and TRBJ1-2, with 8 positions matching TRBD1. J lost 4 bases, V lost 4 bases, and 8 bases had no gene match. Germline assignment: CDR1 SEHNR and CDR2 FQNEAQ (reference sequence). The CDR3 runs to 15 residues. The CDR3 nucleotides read TGTGCCAGCAGCTGGGGGGACAGGACTCTCTATGGCTACACCTTC. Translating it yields CASSWGDRTLYGYTF.

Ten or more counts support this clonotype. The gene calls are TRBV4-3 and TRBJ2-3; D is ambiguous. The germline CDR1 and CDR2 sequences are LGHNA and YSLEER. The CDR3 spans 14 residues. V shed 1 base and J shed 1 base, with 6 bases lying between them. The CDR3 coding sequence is TGCGCCAGCAGCCAAGCCCTCCGCACAGATACGCAGTATTTT. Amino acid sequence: CASSQALRTDTQYF.

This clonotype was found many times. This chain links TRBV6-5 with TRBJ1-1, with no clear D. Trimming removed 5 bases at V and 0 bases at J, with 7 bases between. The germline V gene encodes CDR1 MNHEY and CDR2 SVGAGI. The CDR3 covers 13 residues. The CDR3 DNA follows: TGTGCCAGCAGTACCACCATGAACACTGAAGCTTTCTTT. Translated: CASSTTMNTEAFF.

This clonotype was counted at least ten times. CDR3 DNA: TGTGCCACCGACCGGGGAGGGACCCACTATGGCTACACCTTC. Amino acids: CATDRGGTHYGYTF. The rearrangement joins TRBV12-3 or TRBV12-4 to TRBJ1-2; D possibly corresponds to TRBD1 (5 bases). V shed 10 bases and J shed 3 bases, with 18 bases lying between them. The CDR3 contains 14 residues.

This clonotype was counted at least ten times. CDR3 coding DNA: TGTGCCAGCAGTCTCCTTCCCGGACTAGCGGGGGGAAAGACCCAGTACTTC. This sequence encodes CASSLLPGLAGGKTQYF. J is TRBJ2-5 and V is TRBV28, with 14 positions matching TRBD2. V shed 5 bases and J 6 bases; nucleotides not matched to a gene: 11. CDR3 length equals 17 residues. Germline values: CDR1 MDHEN, CDR2 SYDVKM.

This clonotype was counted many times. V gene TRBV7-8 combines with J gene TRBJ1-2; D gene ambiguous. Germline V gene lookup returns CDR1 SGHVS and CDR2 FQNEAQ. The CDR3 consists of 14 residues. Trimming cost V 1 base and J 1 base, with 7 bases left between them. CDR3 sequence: CASSLGHVNYGYTF. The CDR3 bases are TGTGCCAGCAGCTTAGGACACGTTAACTATGGCTACACCTTC.

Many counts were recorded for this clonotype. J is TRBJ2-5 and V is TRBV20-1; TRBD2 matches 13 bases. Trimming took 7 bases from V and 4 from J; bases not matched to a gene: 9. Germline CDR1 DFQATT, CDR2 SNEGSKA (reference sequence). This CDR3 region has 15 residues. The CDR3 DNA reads TGCAGTGGGAAAGGACTAGCGGGGGATATAGAGACCCAGTACTTC. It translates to CSGKGLAGDIETQYF.

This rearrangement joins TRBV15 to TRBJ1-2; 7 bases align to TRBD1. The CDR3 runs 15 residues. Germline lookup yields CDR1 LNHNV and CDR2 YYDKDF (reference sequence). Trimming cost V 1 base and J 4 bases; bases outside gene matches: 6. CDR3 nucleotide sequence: TGTGCCACCAGCAGAGCTACAGGGGACCTCTATGGCTACACCTTC. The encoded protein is CATSRATGDLYGYTF.

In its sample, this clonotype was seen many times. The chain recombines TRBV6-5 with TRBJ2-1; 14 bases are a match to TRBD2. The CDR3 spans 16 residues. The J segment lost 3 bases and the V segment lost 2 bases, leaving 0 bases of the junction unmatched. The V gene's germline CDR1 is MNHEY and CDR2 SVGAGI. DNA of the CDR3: TGTGCCAGCAGTTACGGGACTAGCGGGGGCTACAATGAGCAGTTCTTC. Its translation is CASSYGTSGGYNEQFF.

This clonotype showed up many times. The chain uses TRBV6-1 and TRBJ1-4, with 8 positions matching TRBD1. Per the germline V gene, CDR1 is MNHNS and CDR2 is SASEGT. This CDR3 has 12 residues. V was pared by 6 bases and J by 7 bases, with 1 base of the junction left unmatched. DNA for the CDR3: TGTGCCAGCAGACAGGGGGTTGAAAAACTGTTTTTT. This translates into CASRQGVEKLFF.

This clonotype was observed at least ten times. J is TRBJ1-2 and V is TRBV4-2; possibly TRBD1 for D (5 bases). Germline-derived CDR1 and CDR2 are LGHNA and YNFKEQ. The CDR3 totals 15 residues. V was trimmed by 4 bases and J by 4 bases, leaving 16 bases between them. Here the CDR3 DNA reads TGTGCCAGCAGCCCGTTGGGGCGTCGGAGCTATGGCTACACCTTC. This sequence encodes CASSPLGRRSYGYTF.

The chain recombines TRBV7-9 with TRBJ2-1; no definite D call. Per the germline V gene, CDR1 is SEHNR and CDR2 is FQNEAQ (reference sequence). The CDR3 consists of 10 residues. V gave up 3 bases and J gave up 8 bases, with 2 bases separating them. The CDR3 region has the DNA TGTGCCAGCAGCTTCGATGAGCAGTTCTTC. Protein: CASSFDEQFF.

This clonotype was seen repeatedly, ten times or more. DNA for the CDR3: TGCGCCAGCAGCTACCCTCCGGGGGGGAAGAATGAGCAGTTCTTC. Protein: CASSYPPGGKNEQFF. The chain joins TRBV4-3 to TRBJ2-1; 8 bases are shared with TRBD2. V was clipped by 5 bases and J by 7 bases; unmatched bases: 10. Germline V lookup: CDR1 LGHNA, CDR2 YSLEER. The CDR3 has 15 amino acids.